The 14 T cell receptor beta chains presented below share a single source sample, sequenced in a study of PD-L1 blockade in urothelial cancer. Sequencing was performed with immunoSEQ multiplex PCR; in TCRdb, only in-frame clones are kept and a portion is missing. This table has more than 45,000 clones, 60% to 85% appearing once. The sample consisted of PBMCs, taken around atezolizumab (anti-PD-L1) treatment. The source is a man aged 70 or older with urothelial cancer.

The chain joins TRBV19 to TRBJ1-2, with 8 bases aligning to TRBD1. The CDR3 covers 17 residues. Germline V gives CDR1 LNHDA, CDR2 SQIVND (reference sequence). With 5 bases clipped from V and 8 bases from J, the junction kept 19 bases outside the gene matches. CDR3: CASSDSASQGALRGYTF. CDR3 sequence (DNA): TGTGCCAGTAGTGATTCGGCTTCCCAGGGGGCGCTCCGGGGCTACACCTTC. Full variable domain (remainder filled in from reference TRBV19 and TRBJ1-2): DGGITQSPKYLFRKEGQNVTLSCEQNLNHDAMYWYRQDPGQGLRLIYYSQIVNDFQKGDIAEGYSVSREKKESFPLTVTSAQKNPTAFYLCASSDSASQGALRGYTFGSGTRLTVV.

The genes are TRBV11-2 and TRBJ2-3, with unresolved D. The CDR3 has 15 amino acids. The V end was cut by 2 bases, the J end by 2 bases, with 11 bases between. The germline V gene has CDR1 SGHAT and CDR2 FQNNGV. CDR3 nucleotides: TGTGCCAGCAGCTTATTGTCAAGCTACACAGATACGCAGTATTTT. This codes for CASSLLSSYTDTQYF. The variable domain in full, with the rest retrieved from reference TRBV11-2 and TRBJ2-3, is EAGVAQSPRYKIIEKRQSVAFWCNPISGHATLYWYQQILGQGPKLLIQFQNNGVVDDSQLPKDRFSAERLKGVDSTLKIQPAKLEDSAVYLCASSLLSSYTDTQYFGPGTRLTVL.

The chain recombines TRBV11-1 with TRBJ2-5; 8 bases match TRBD2. The germline CDR1 and CDR2 sequences are SGHAT and FQDESV (reference sequence). The CDR3 is made up of 18 amino acids. V gave up 2 bases and J gave up 5 bases; unmatched junction bases: 16. CDR3 DNA sequence: TGTGCCAGCAGCTTACGGGGTAGCGGGATCACCCTAACGGAGACCCAGTACTTC. This codes for CASSLRGSGITLTETQYF.

In this sample, this clone turned up a few times. The genes are TRBV2 and TRBJ2-1; 12 nucleotides line up with TRBD1. CDR1 is SNHLY, CDR2 FYNNEI, per germline. V gave up 7 bases and J gave up 8 bases; unmatched junction bases: 9. This CDR3 region has 15 residues. The CDR3 sequence: CASNEPGQGAYEQFF. The CDR3 bases are TGTGCCAGCAACGAACCGGGACAGGGGGCCTATGAGCAGTTCTTC. Looking up the rest from reference TRBV2 and TRBJ2-1 gives the full variable domain: EPEVTQTPSHQVTQMGQEVILRCVPISNHLYFYWYRQILGQKVEFLVSFYNNEISEKSEIFDDQFSVERPDGSNFTLKIRSTKLEDSAMYFCASNEPGQGAYEQFFGPGTRLTVL.

This clone is medium-sized. The chain combines TRBV29-1 with TRBJ1-1; D ambiguous. This CDR3 is built from 10 residues. Trimming cost V 0 bases and J 11 bases, with 7 bases left between them. The germline V gene has CDR1 SQVTM and CDR2 ANQGSEA. CDR3 bases: TGCAGCGTTGAAGAGATCAGGGCTTTCTTT. Residues: CSVEEIRAFF.

The gene calls are TRBV6-5 and TRBJ1-5; TRBD1 agrees at 8 bases. This CDR3 has 14 amino acids. V gave up 6 bases and J gave up 4 bases; unmatched junction bases: 5. Germline CDR1 reads MNHEY; CDR2 reads SVGAGI. CDR3 in DNA: TGTGCCAGCAGCCCTACAGGGGGAAATCAGCCCCAGCATTTT. Translated, it gives CASSPTGGNQPQHF.

The genes are TRBV4-1 and TRBJ2-7, with a possible D match to TRBD1 (7 bases). Germline V gene data show CDR1 as MGHRA and CDR2 as YSYEKL. The CDR3 has 14 amino acids. V was trimmed by 4 bases and J by 6 bases, leaving 16 bases between them. The DNA for the CDR3 is TGCGCCAGCAGCCGCTTACTTCAGGGGGGCGAGCAGTACTTC. Its translation: CASSRLLQGGEQYF.

The chain has TRBV19 and TRBJ2-1; TRBD1 aligns across 8 bases. CDR1 LNHDA and CDR2 SQIVND come from the germline V gene (reference sequence). V gave up 6 bases and J gave up 2 bases; unmatched junction bases: 6. The CDR3 length is 15 residues. The CDR3 loop reads CASSLQGVPYNEQFF. In DNA, the CDR3 is TGTGCCAGTAGCCTACAGGGGGTGCCCTACAATGAGCAGTTCTTC.

This clone was detected only a few times. V usage is TRBV18 and J usage is TRBJ2-7; possible D gene TRBD1, 6 bases. V was clipped by 2 bases and J by 0 bases, with 11 bases between them. CDR3 size: 15 residues. Germline V CDR1 and CDR2: KGHSH, LQKENI. The CDR3 here is CASSPATGISYEQYF. CDR3 coding DNA: TGTGCCAGCTCACCAGCGACAGGCATCTCCTACGAGCAGTACTTC.

The rearrangement links TRBV7-9 to TRBJ1-1; D unresolved. Trimming pared 5 bases from V and 0 bases from J, leaving 19 bases between. The CDR3 is 17 residues long. In germline, CDR1 is SEHNR, CDR2 FQNEAQ (reference sequence). The CDR3: CASSDQDAAFMNTEAFF. CDR3 sequence (DNA): TGTGCCAGCAGCGATCAAGATGCGGCTTTCATGAACACTGAAGCTTTCTTT.

The rearrangement joins TRBV7-2 to TRBJ2-6; D is possibly TRBD1 (7 bases). V was cut by 7 bases and J by 12 bases, with 22 bases left in between. Germline loops: CDR1 SGHTA, CDR2 FQGNSA. This CDR3 is built from 15 residues. CDR3 sequence: CASTWIQGGLSVLTF. CDR3 nucleotide sequence: TGTGCCAGCACCTGGATTCAGGGGGGTTTAAGCGTCCTGACTTTC.

This chain uses TRBV30 with TRBJ2-7; a possible D gene is TRBD2 (6 bases). The CDR3 is 16 residues long. Trimming cost V 4 bases and J 3 bases, with 22 bases left between them. Germline CDR1 GTSNPN, CDR2 SVGIG (reference sequence). Written as DNA, the CDR3 is TGTGCCTGGAAAGGGGACTTCTCCTCTGCACGCTACGAGCAGTACTTC. The encoded protein is CAWKGDFSSARYEQYF.

This chain uses TRBV7-8 with TRBJ1-1, with 9 nucleotides matching TRBD1. The CDR3 extends over 11 amino acids. CDR1 is SGHVS, CDR2 FQNEAQ, per germline. The trim removed 5 bases at V and 10 bases at J, leaving 2 bases unmatched. In DNA form, the CDR3 reads TGTGCCAGCAGCCTACAGGGGGCAGCTTTCTTT. Translating gives CASSLQGAAFF.

The J gene is TRBJ2-4, the V gene TRBV7-2; D possibly corresponds to TRBD2 (5 bases). The CDR3 has 15 amino acids. The germline V gene encodes CDR1 SGHTA and CDR2 FQGNSA. Trimming removed 4 bases at V and 15 bases at J, with 25 bases between. The CDR3 DNA reads as TGTGCCAGCAGCTCTCAAAGGACTGTGCAAACCCAATGGTACTTC. It encodes CASSSQRTVQTQWYF.